The 10 T cell receptor beta chains given below trace back to one sample, sequenced in a study of beta chain features in type 1 diabetes. All of the isolated RNA was reverse transcribed, so expressed TCRB transcripts were sequenced. The method was immunoSEQ multiplex PCR; TCRdb's version includes in-frame clones alone and lacks a portion of them. The sample holds 95,000 to 110,000 clones, 25% to 35% seen once. Study-wide results and caveats: People with Type 1 diabetes carried modestly yet significantly shorter TCRB CDR3s in all four CD4+ subsets.

For these TCRs, the target antigens are not known. Sequenced input: central memory CD4+ T cells from blood. The receptors stem from a young woman with type 1 diabetes.

This clone was detected a few times. The chain carries TRBV2 and TRBJ2-3; 8 positions match TRBD1. The CDR3 is 15 residues long. The J segment lost 0 bases and the V segment lost 8 bases, leaving 7 bases of the junction unmatched. Germline CDR1 is SNHLY and CDR2 is FYNNEI. CDR3 protein: CASLWQGASTDTQYF. The CDR3 DNA reads TGTGCCAGCCTTTGGCAGGGGGCTAGCACAGATACGCAGTATTTT.

This clone has just a few counts. The V gene is TRBV10-3, the J gene TRBJ1-5, with TRBD1 matching 12 bases. Trimming took 10 bases from V and 2 from J; bases not matched to a gene: 9. From germline, CDR1 is ENHRY and CDR2 SYGVKD. This CDR3 spans 16 amino acids. This CDR3 is CATGTGGGKGNQPQHF. DNA for the CDR3: TGTGCCACCGGGACAGGGGGCGGAAAAGGCAATCAGCCCCAGCATTTT.

V and J are TRBV4-3 and TRBJ2-1; no reliable D call. The V end was cut by 0 bases, the J end by 6 bases, with 3 bases between. The CDR3 runs to 12 residues. Germline lookup yields CDR1 LGHNA and CDR2 YSLEER. CDR3: CASSQDSNEQFF. DNA of the CDR3: TGCGCCAGCAGCCAAGATAGCAATGAGCAGTTCTTC.

V is TRBV27 and J is TRBJ1-1, with D possibly being TRBD1 (5 bases). The germline V gene has CDR1 MNHEY and CDR2 SMNVEV (reference sequence). The CDR3 contains 14 residues. The ends were cut back, 5 bases at V and 4 bases at J, with 14 bases in the middle. The CDR3 loop is CASSGRVSGTEAFF. CDR3 sequence (DNA): TGTGCCAGCAGTGGCAGGGTATCGGGCACTGAAGCTTTCTTT.

V usage is TRBV5-1 and J usage is TRBJ2-3; 7 bases match TRBD2. After removal of 4 bases from V and 5 bases from J, the junction contained 16 bases not matched to a gene. The germline CDR1 and CDR2 sequences are SGHRS and YFSETQ. This CDR3 has 17 residues. Here the CDR3 DNA reads TGCGCCAGCAGCCAAGTTCGTGGCGGGAGTAGAGGAGATACGCAGTATTTT. This codes for CASSQVRGGSRGDTQYF.

The chain carries TRBV28 and TRBJ2-7; perhaps TRBD2 as D (5 bases). Germline values: CDR1 MDHEN, CDR2 SYDVKM. The germline V and J ends were trimmed by 6 bases and 2 bases, with 14 bases remaining between them. The CDR3 is made up of 14 amino acids. The CDR3 DNA follows: TGTGCCAGCAGCACCTCCCGGGGAACCTACGAGCAGTACTTC. Amino acid sequence: CASSTSRGTYEQYF.

The gene calls are TRBV28 and TRBJ1-2, with 7 bases fitting TRBD1. Germline CDR1 is MDHEN and CDR2 is SYDVKM. V shed 10 bases, J shed 6 bases, and the junction held 5 bases outside the gene matches. The CDR3 is made up of 11 amino acids. DNA of the CDR3: TGTGCCACCACGACAGGGAATGGCTACACCTTC. This translates into CATTTGNGYTF.

A few counts support this clone. The chain uses TRBV29-1 and TRBJ1-2, with D unresolved. The V gene lost 2 bases and the J gene lost 8 bases, with 12 bases spanning the gap. There are 12 residues in the CDR3. Germline CDR1 is SQVTM and CDR2 is ANQGSEA. The DNA of the CDR3 is TGCAGCGTTGAATTTTCCTACTCCGGCTACACCTTC. This gives the protein CSVEFSYSGYTF.

This chain connects TRBV5-1 to TRBJ2-7; a weak D match, TRBD2 (5 bases). Germline V CDR1 and CDR2: SGHRS, YFSETQ. The CDR3 is 15 amino acids. Trimming removed 0 bases from V and 5 bases from J, with 15 bases in between. The CDR3 DNA reads as TGCGCCAGCAGCTTGGCGGGATCTCAATTCGACGAGCAGTACGTC. Translated: CASSLAGSQFDEQYV.

V is TRBV7-9 and J is TRBJ2-3, with D maybe TRBD2 (6 bases). The CDR3 covers 16 residues. The V and J ends lost 4 bases and 0 bases respectively, with 14 bases between them. Per the germline V gene, CDR1 is SEHNR and CDR2 is FQNEAQ (reference sequence). The CDR3 reads CASSSGIGGSTDTQYF. Here the CDR3 DNA reads TGTGCCAGCAGCTCAGGAATCGGGGGTAGCACAGATACGCAGTATTTT.